The present entry profiles one T cell receptor beta chain with its context. Its antigen is still unknown. V dropped 1 base and J dropped 5; count of bases not matched to a gene: 5. CDR3 size: 14 residues. Germline V gene lookup returns CDR1 SGHDT and CDR2 YYEEEE. Sequenced by immunoSEQ multiplex PCR; TCRdb stores in-frame clones only, minus some. The sample holds some 34,000 clones, less than 85% seen once. This specimen comes from a study of STAT5B mutations in CD4+ large granular lymphocyte leukemia. Regarding the study as a whole: Higher CD4+ than CD8+ T-LGLL clonality might reflect small sample size. Patient CD4-sorted repertoires stayed more clonal than healthy ones after leukemic-clone removal.

The receptor was isolated from a human donor in good health. The chain uses TRBV5-6 and TRBJ2-7; 8 nucleotides match TRBD1. Sequenced: CD4+ T cells from blood buffy coats. CDR3 in amino acids: CASSLLQGDHEQYF. In DNA form, the CDR3 reads TGTGCCAGCAGCTTGTTACAGGGGGACCACGAGCAGTACTTC.